The 27 T cell receptor beta chains in this list originate from one sample, sequenced in a study of post-analysis software for immune sequencing data. Study observations and caveats: About five TRBV segments, including TRBV5-6, TRBV5-1 and TRBV20-1, were more frequent in patients than controls.

cDNA libraries for TCR beta contained unique molecular identifiers. TCRdb called the PCR reads again in MiXCR, with one record for every CDR3 protein. The sample gives approximately 660,000 distinct CDR3 sequences, 59% of which show up once; about 11% is in the top ten. No antigens are known for them. The sample consisted of blood. All receptors derive from a girl under 10 years old with multiple sclerosis.

The V gene is TRBV7-8, the J gene TRBJ2-1; 12 nucleotides line up with TRBD2. V dropped 5 bases and J dropped 2; count of bases not matched to a gene: 4. Per the germline V gene, CDR1 is SGHVS and CDR2 is FQNEAQ. The CDR3 consists of 16 residues. The CDR3 nucleotides read TGTGCCAGCAGCCTAAGACTAGCGGGGGCCTACAATGAGCAGTTCTTC. As protein: CASSLRLAGAYNEQFF.

The V call is TRBV28, the J call TRBJ2-5; perhaps D is TRBD1 or TRBD2 (5 bases each). The germline CDR1 and CDR2 sequences are MDHEN and SYDVKM. Trimming took off 6 bases at V and 5 bases at J, with 22 bases between the two ends. This CDR3 has 16 amino acids. Here the CDR3 DNA reads TGTGCCAGCAGCCCCTCATCGGGACCCAAAATTGAGACCCAGTACTTC. Translation gives CASSPSSGPKIETQYF.

The chain employs TRBV6-2 or TRBV6-3 and TRBJ2-1, with D unclear. This CDR3 is built from 12 residues. Between the trimmed V and J ends, which lost 2 bases and 6 bases, there was a span of 5 bases. Germline V gene data show CDR1 as MNHEY and CDR2 as SVGEGT. CDR3 nucleotides: TGTGCCAGCAGTTACGTGAGCAATGAGCAGTTCTTC. This sequence encodes CASSYVSNEQFF.

The chain is built from TRBV6-2 or TRBV6-3 and TRBJ2-5; a possible D gene is TRBD2 (5 bases). Germline CDR1 reads MNHEY; CDR2 reads SVGEGT. The V end was cut by 2 bases, the J end by 4 bases, with 11 bases between. The CDR3 length is 14 residues. Written as DNA, the CDR3 is TGTGCCAGCAGTTACCATACAGCGGCAGAGACCCAGTACTTC. It codes for CASSYHTAAETQYF.

The chain couples TRBV7-9 to TRBJ2-5; D perhaps matches TRBD2 (5 bases). V was shortened by 5 bases and J by 5 bases, with 21 bases between the two germline ends. Germline loops: CDR1 SEHNR, CDR2 FQNEAQ (reference sequence). This CDR3 has 16 residues. CDR3 DNA: TGTGCCAGCAGCCAGCCCGGTGATGGAGGACGGGAGACCCAGTACTTC. Its protein is CASSQPGDGGRETQYF. The variable domain in full, with the rest retrieved from reference TRBV7-9 and TRBJ2-5, is DTGVSQNPRHKITKRGQNVTFRCDPISEHNRLYWYRQTLGQGPEFLTYFQNEAQLEKSRLLSDRFSAERPKGSFSTLEIQRTEQGDSAMYLCASSQPGDGGRETQYFGPGTRLLVL.

The chain links TRBV12-3 or TRBV12-4 to TRBJ1-6; D is undetermined. The CDR3 consists of 12 residues. The V and J ends lost 6 bases and 8 bases respectively, with 8 bases between them. DNA of the CDR3: TGTGCCAGCAGGAGAAGGGATTCACCCCTCCACTTT. Its protein is CASRRRDSPLHF.

This rearrangement joins TRBV5-1 to TRBJ2-3; no clear D gene. In germline, CDR1 is SGHRS, CDR2 YFSETQ. The V end was cut by 3 bases, the J end by 7 bases, with 6 bases between. The length of the CDR3 is 11 residues. CDR3 bases: TGCGCCAGCAGCTCCCGACATACGCAGTATTTT. This codes for CASSSRHTQYF.

The V gene is TRBV5-5, the J gene TRBJ2-1; the D gene is possibly TRBD1 (6 bases). The V gene's germline CDR1 is SGHKS and CDR2 YYEKEE (reference sequence). This CDR3 has 15 residues. Trimming took off 2 bases at V and 0 bases at J, with 9 bases between the two ends. The CDR3 DNA is TGTGCCAGCAGCTTCGGACAGCACTCCTACAATGAGCAGTTCTTC. This encodes CASSFGQHSYNEQFF.

The chain combines TRBV6-2 or TRBV6-3 with TRBJ1-4; a possible D gene is TRBD1 (5 bases). Trimming cost V 6 bases and J 7 bases, with 15 bases left between them. The CDR3 runs to 14 residues. Germline V lookup: CDR1 MNHEY, CDR2 SVGEGT. The CDR3 region is CASRNPLRGEKLFF. The DNA for the CDR3 is TGTGCCAGCAGGAACCCCCTAAGGGGTGAAAAACTGTTTTTT.

This chain joins TRBV7-3 and TRBJ2-1, with 10 bases lining up with TRBD2. J was trimmed by 5 bases and V by 2 bases; bases with no gene match: 12. The V gene's germline CDR1 is SGHTA and CDR2 FQGTGA. The CDR3 consists of 18 residues. The CDR3, as DNA: TGTGCCAGCAGCTTACTAGCGGGAGTGCGAAACGGAGACAATGAGCAGTTCTTC. Protein: CASSLLAGVRNGDNEQFF.

V gene TRBV4-3 combines with J gene TRBJ2-2, with 8 bases lining up with TRBD1. In germline, CDR1 is LGHNA, CDR2 YSLEER. J lost 0 bases, V lost 4 bases, and 4 bases had no gene match. The length of the CDR3 is 16 residues. CDR3: CASSPGTGTNTGELFF. In nucleotides, the CDR3 is TGCGCCAGCAGCCCAGGGACAGGCACGAACACCGGGGAGCTGTTTTTT.

The chain employs TRBV6-6 and TRBJ2-7; perhaps D is TRBD1 or TRBD2 (5 bases each). With the DNA end fitting TRBJ2-5 better, the J assignment may be wrong. The germline CDR1 and CDR2 sequences are MNHNY and SVGAGI (reference sequence). This CDR3 region has 14 residues. Here the CDR3 reads CASGALREQETQYF. In nucleotides, the CDR3 is TGTGCCAGCGGCGCTCTCAGGGAGCAGGAGACCCAGTACTTC.

V and J are TRBV12-3 or TRBV12-4 and TRBJ2-6, with 11 bases fitting TRBD2. Trimming removed 7 bases from V and 0 bases from J; junction bases left unmatched: 8. The CDR3 sequence is 18 residues long. CDR3: CASTEGLAGGSGANVLTF. The CDR3 DNA follows: TGTGCCAGCACCGAGGGTCTAGCGGGAGGCTCTGGGGCCAACGTCCTGACTTTC.

Here the CDR3 reads CASSHRALRAYNEQFF. The CDR3 region has the DNA TGTGCCAGCAGCCACAGGGCTTTAAGGGCCTACAATGAGCAGTTCTTC. The chain has TRBV7-2 and TRBJ2-1; D is perhaps TRBD1 (6 bases). Per germline, CDR1 SGHTA and CDR2 FQGNSA. Trimming cost V 5 bases and J 2 bases, with 16 bases left between them. There are 16 residues in the CDR3.

This chain connects TRBV20-1 to TRBJ2-1, with TRBD2 identical over 12 bases. J gave up 4 bases and V 3 bases, and 1 base lay outside the gene matches. This CDR3 region has 14 residues. Germline-derived CDR1 and CDR2 are DFQATT and SNEGSKA (reference sequence). DNA of the CDR3: TGCAGTGCTAGCACTAGCGGGAGGTACAATGAGCAGTTCTTC. Its translation: CSASTSGRYNEQFF.

The rearrangement joins TRBV7-2 to TRBJ2-5, with 10 positions matching TRBD2. TRBJ2-7 explains the end of the DNA better; the J call may be wrong. CDR3 size: 15 residues. The germline CDR1 and CDR2 sequences are SGHTA and FQGNSA. Here the CDR3 reads CASSPPGLAAYEQYF. CDR3 bases: TGTGCCAGCAGCCCTCCAGGACTAGCGGCGTACGAGCAGTACTTC.

This chain connects TRBV10-1 to TRBJ1-2, with TRBD1 matching 10 bases. V lost 3 bases and J lost 6; bases outside the gene matches: 7. Germline CDR1 is WNHNN and CDR2 is SYGVQD (reference sequence). This CDR3 is built from 15 residues. The CDR3 here is CASSDPGQGSHGYTF. In nucleotides, the CDR3 is TGCGCCAGCAGTGACCCGGGACAGGGGAGTCATGGCTACACCTTC.

The chain links TRBV2 to TRBJ2-1, with a tentative D call TRBD1 (5 bases). Germline CDR1 SNHLY, CDR2 FYNNEI. The CDR3 spans 13 residues. Trimming shortened V by 2 bases and J by 9 bases, and 11 bases separated the two germline ends. This chain's CDR3 is CASSEQGFGEQFF. CDR3 in DNA: TGTGCCAGCAGTGAACAGGGCTTTGGTGAGCAGTTCTTC. Together with reference TRBV2 and TRBJ2-1, the CDR3 gives the full variable domain: EPEVTQTPSHQVTQMGQEVILRCVPISNHLYFYWYRQILGQKVEFLVSFYNNEISEKSEIFDDQFSVERPDGSNFTLKIRSTKLEDSAMYFCASSEQGFGEQFFGPGTRLTVL.

The chain recombines TRBV2 with TRBJ1-2; 8 nucleotides align to TRBD1. Unmatched junction bases numbered 5, after V lost 2 bases and J lost 6 bases. The CDR3 consists of 14 residues. CDR1 SNHLY and CDR2 FYNNEI come from the germline V gene. CDR3: CASSEPDRGHGYTF. The CDR3, as DNA: TGTGCCAGCAGTGAACCTGACAGGGGTCATGGCTACACCTTC.

The chain joins TRBV10-3 to TRBJ2-1; 7 positions agree with TRBD1. CDR1 ENHRY and CDR2 SYGVKD come from the germline V gene. The CDR3 covers 13 residues. Unmatched junction bases numbered 11, after V lost 5 bases and J lost 13 bases. This chain's CDR3 is CAISPGQQETQFF. The CDR3 DNA is TGTGCCATCAGTCCGGGACAGCAAGAGACCCAGTTCTTC.

The CDR3 region is CSAKGTGGPGDTQYF. CDR3 nucleotide sequence: TGCAGTGCTAAGGGTACGGGAGGGCCTGGAGATACGCAGTATTTT. The chain employs TRBV20-1 and TRBJ2-3; TRBD2 matches at 8 bases. The germline V gene encodes CDR1 DFQATT and CDR2 SNEGSKA (reference sequence). CDR3 length equals 15 residues. With V trimmed by 4 bases and J by 5 bases, 11 bases remained unmatched.

The V gene is TRBV29-1, the J gene TRBJ1-2, with TRBD1 identical over 7 bases. In germline, CDR1 is SQVTM, CDR2 ANQGSEA. V gave up 0 bases and J gave up 8 bases; unmatched junction bases: 6. CDR3 length: 13 residues. Here the CDR3 DNA reads TGCAGCGTTGAAGATCAGGGGGTAAGCGGCTACACCTTC. Amino acid sequence: CSVEDQGVSGYTF.

The genes are TRBV3-1 and TRBJ1-1; D remains ambiguous. CDR1 LGHDT and CDR2 YNNKEL come from the germline V gene (reference sequence). The CDR3 sequence is 17 residues long. Trimming cost V 1 base and J 8 bases, with 23 bases left between them. This CDR3 reads CASSQALWVEGISEAFF. CDR3 nucleotides: TGTGCCAGCAGCCAAGCTCTCTGGGTGGAGGGCATTTCCGAAGCTTTCTTT.

As for this clonotype: This may be a read error: a much more frequent sequence differs by one nucleotide. The chain recombines TRBV7-2 with TRBJ2-5, with D uncertain. The germline V gene has CDR1 SGHTA and CDR2 FQGNSA. Trimming took 1 base from V and 5 from J, leaving 5 bases between them. The CDR3 contains 12 residues. The CDR3 DNA reads TGTGCCAGCAGCTTAGTTTTGGAGACCCAGTACTTC. Protein sequence: CASSLVLETQYF.

The V and J genes are TRBV6-4 and TRBJ2-5, with TRBD2 as a possible D gene (6 bases). The end of the DNA is better explained by TRBJ2-7, so the J call may be wrong. The germline gives CDR1 MRHNA, CDR2 SNTAGT. The CDR3 extends over 18 amino acids. In nucleotides, the CDR3 is TGTGCCAGCAGTGACTCGATGGGTGCTCCTGGAGGGTTCTACGAGCAGTACTTC. The encoded protein is CASSDSMGAPGGFYEQYF.

There are a few counts of this clonotype. The rearrangement joins TRBV28 to TRBJ2-3, with TRBD2 identical over 11 bases. The CDR3 has 15 amino acids. The germline V gene has CDR1 MDHEN and CDR2 SYDVKM. J gave up 2 bases and V 7 bases, and 5 bases lay outside the gene matches. The CDR3, as DNA: TGTGCCAGCAAAACTAGCGGGGGACTCACAGATACGCAGTATTTT. It encodes CASKTSGGLTDTQYF. The complete variable domain, with remaining parts taken from reference TRBV28 and TRBJ2-3, reads DVKVTQSSRYLVKRTGEKVFLECVQDMDHENMFWYRQDPGLGLRLIYFSYDVKMKEKGDIPEGYSVSREKKERFSLILESASTNQTSMYLCASKTSGGLTDTQYFGPGTRLTVL.

This CDR3 reads CASSGTGSDGYTF. In nucleotides, the CDR3 is TGTGCCAGCAGTGGGACAGGGTCGGATGGCTACACCTTC. The chain combines TRBV6-5 with TRBJ1-2; TRBD1 matches at 9 bases. The germline V gene has CDR1 MNHEY and CDR2 SVGAGI. J was trimmed by 6 bases and V by 5 bases; bases with no gene match: 4. The CDR3 is made up of 13 amino acids.